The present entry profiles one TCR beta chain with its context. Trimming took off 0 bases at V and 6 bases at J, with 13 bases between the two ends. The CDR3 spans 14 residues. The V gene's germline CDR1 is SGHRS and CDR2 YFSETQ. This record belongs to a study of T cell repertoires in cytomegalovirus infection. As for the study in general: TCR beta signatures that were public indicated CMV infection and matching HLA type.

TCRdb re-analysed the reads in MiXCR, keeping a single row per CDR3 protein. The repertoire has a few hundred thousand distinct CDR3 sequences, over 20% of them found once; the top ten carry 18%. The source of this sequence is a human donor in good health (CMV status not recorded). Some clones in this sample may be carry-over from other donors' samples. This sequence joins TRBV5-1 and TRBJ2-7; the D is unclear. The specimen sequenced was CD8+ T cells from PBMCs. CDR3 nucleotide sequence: TGCGCCAGCAGCTTGGTTGGATATGGGCTCGAGCAGTACTTC. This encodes CASSLVGYGLEQYF.